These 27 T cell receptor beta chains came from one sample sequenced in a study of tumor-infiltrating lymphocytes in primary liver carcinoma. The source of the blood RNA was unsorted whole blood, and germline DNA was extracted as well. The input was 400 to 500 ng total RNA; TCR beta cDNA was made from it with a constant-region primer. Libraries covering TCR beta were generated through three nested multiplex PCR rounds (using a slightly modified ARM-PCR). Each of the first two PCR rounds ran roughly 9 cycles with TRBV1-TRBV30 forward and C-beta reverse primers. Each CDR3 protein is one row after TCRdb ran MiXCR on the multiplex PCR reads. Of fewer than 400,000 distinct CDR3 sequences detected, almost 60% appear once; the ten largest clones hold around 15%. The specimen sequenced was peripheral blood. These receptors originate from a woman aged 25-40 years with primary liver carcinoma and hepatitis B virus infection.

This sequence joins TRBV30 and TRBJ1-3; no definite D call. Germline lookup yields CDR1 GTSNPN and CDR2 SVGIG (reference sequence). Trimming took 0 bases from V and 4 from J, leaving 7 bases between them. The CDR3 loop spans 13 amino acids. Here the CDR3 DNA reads TGTGCCTGGAGTGTGATATCCGGAAACACCATATATTTT. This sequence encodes CAWSVISGNTIYF. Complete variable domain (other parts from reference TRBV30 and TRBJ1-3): SQTIHQWPATLVQPVGSPLSLECTVEGTSNPNLYWYRQAAGRGLQLLFYSVGIGQISSEVPQNLSASRPQDRQFILSSKKLLLSDSGFYLCAWSVISGNTIYFGEGSWLTVV.

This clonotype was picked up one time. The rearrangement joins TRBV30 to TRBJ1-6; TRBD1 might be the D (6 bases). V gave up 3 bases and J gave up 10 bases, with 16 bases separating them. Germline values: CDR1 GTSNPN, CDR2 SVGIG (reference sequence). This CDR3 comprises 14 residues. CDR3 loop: CAWRMTGPKSPLHF. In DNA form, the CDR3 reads TGTGCCTGGAGGATGACAGGTCCTAAATCACCCCTCCACTTT.

CDR3 DNA: TGTGCCAGCAGCTTAGCCTTAGCGAGAGGCACAGATACGCAGTATTTT. Translating it yields CASSLALARGTDTQYF. This chain joins TRBV7-8 and TRBJ2-3; D possibly corresponds to TRBD2 (5 bases). This CDR3 has 16 residues. V was shortened by 0 bases and J by 1 base, with 11 bases between the two germline ends. Germline V gives CDR1 SGHVS, CDR2 FQNEAQ.

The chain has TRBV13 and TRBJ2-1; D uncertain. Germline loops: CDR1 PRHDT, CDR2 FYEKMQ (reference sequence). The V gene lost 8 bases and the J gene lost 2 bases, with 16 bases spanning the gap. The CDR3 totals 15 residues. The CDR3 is CASSPLAPPYNEQFF. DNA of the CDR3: TGTGCCAGCTCCCCCCTTGCTCCCCCCTACAATGAGCAGTTCTTC.

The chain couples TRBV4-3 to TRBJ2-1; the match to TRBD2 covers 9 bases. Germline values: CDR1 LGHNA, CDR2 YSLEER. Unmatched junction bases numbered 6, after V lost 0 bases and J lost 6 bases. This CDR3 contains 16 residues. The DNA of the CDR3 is TGCGCCAGCAGCCAAGATTGGCTAGCGGGGAGCAATGAGCAGTTCTTC. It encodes CASSQDWLAGSNEQFF.

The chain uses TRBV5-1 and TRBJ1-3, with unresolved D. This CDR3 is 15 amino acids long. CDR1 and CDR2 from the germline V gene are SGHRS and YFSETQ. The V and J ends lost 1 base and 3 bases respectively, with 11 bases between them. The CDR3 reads CASSLQGGRGNTIYF. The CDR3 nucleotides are TGCGCCAGCAGCTTGCAAGGCGGTCGTGGAAACACCATATATTTT.

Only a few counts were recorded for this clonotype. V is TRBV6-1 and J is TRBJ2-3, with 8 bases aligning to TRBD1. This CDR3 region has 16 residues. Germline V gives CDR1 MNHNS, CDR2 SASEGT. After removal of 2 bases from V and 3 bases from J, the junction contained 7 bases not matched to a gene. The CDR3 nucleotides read TGTGCCAGCAGTGAAACTACAGGGGGGTCGACAGATACGCAGTATTTT. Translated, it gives CASSETTGGSTDTQYF.

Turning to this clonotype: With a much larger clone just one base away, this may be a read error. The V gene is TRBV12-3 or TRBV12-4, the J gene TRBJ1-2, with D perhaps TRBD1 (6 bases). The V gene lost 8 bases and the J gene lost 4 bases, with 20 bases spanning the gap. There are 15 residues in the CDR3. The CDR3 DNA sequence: TGTGCCAGCGCCATCCGGGGCAGGGGTGCCTATGGCTACACCTTC. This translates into CASAIRGRGAYGYTF.

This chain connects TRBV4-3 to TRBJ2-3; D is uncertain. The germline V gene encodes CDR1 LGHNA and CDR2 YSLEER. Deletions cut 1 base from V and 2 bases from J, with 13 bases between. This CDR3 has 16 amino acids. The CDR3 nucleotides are TGCGCCAGCAGCCAAGGGCATAACAGCCCCACAGATACGCAGTATTTT. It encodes CASSQGHNSPTDTQYF.

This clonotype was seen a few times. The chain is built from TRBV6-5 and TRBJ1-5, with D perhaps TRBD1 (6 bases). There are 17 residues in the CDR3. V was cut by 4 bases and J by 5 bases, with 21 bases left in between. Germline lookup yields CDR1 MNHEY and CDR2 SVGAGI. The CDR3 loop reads CASSSHRELVGDQPQHF. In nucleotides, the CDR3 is TGTGCCAGCAGTTCCCACAGGGAATTGGTGGGAGATCAGCCCCAGCATTTT.

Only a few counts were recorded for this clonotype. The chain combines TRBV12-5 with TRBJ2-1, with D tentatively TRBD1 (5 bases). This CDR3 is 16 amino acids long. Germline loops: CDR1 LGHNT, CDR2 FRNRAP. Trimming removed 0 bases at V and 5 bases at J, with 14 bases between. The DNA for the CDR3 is TGTGCTAGTGGTTTGGTATTGGGGCAGAGAAACAATGAGCAGTTCTTC. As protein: CASGLVLGQRNNEQFF. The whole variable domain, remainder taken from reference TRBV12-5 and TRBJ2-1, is DARVTQTPRHKVTEMGQEVTMRCQPILGHNTVFWYRQTMMQGLELLAYFRNRAPLDDSGMPKDRFSAEMPDATLATLKIQPSEPRDSAVYFCASGLVLGQRNNEQFFGPGTRLTVL.

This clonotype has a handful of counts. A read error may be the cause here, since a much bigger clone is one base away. The CDR3 DNA reads as TGTGCCAGCGGCTTAGATTTAGGCGGATCAGAGGCCCAGTACTTC. Translated: CASGLDLGGSEAQYF. The chain recombines TRBV11-3 with TRBJ2-5; no firm D call. Germline V gene lookup returns CDR1 SGHNT and CDR2 YENEEA. CDR3 size: 15 residues.

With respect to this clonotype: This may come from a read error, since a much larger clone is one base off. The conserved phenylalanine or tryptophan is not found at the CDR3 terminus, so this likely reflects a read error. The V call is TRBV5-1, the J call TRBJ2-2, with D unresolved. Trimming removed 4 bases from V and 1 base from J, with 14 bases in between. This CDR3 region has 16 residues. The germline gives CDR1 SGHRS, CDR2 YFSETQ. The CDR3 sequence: CASSTTPWGNTGELFS. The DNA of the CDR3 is TGCGCCAGCAGCACAACACCCTGGGGGAACACCGGGGAGCTGTTTTCT.

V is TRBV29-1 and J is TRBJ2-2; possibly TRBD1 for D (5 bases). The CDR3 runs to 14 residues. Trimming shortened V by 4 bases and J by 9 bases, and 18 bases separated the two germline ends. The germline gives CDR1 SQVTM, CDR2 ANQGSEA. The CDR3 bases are TGCAGCGTTGTAGGGGCGGTTAATACCAGGGAGCTGTTTTTT. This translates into CSVVGAVNTRELFF.

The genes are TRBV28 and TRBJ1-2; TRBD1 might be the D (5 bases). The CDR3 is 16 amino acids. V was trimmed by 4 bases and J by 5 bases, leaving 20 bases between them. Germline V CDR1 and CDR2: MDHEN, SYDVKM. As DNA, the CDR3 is TGTGCCAGCAGTTCCCCCTTTGTGGGGGTGGGGTATGGCTACACCTTC. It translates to CASSSPFVGVGYGYTF.

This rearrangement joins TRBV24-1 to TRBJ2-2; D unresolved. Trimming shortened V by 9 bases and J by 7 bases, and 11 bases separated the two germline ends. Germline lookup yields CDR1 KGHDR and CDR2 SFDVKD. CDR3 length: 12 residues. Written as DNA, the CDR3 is TGTGCCACCCCGATTGATTTCGGGGAGCTGTTTTTT. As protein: CATPIDFGELFF.

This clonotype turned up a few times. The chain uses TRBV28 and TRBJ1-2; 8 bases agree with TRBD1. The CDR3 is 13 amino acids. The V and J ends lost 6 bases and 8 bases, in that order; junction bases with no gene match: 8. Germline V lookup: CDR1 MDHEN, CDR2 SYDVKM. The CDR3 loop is CASRLDRVEGYTF. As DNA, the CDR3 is TGTGCCAGCAGATTGGACAGGGTAGAGGGCTACACCTTC.

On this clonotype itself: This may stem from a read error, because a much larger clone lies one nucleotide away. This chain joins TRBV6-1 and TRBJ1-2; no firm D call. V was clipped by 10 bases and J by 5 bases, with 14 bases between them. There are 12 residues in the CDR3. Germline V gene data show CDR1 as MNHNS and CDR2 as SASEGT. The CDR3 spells CANNGRGYGYTF. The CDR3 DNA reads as TGTGCCAACAATGGCCGAGGGTATGGCTACACCTTC.

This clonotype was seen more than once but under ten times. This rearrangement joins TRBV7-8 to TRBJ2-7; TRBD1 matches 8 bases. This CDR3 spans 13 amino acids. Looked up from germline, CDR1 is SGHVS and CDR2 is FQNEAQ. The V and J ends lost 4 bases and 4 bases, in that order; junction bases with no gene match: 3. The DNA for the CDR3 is TGTGCCAGCAGCTCCGACAGGGGTTACGAGCAGTACTTC. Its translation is CASSSDRGYEQYF.

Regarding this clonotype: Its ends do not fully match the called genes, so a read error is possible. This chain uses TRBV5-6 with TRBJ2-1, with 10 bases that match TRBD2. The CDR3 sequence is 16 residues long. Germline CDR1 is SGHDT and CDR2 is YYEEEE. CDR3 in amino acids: CASSLLAGGMGNEQSF. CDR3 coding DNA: TGTGCCAGCAGCTTATTAGCGGGAGGAATGGGCAATGAGCAGTCCTTC.

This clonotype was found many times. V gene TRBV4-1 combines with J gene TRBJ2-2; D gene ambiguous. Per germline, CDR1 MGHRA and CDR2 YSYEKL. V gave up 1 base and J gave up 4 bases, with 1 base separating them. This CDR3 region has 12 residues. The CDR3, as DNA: TGCGCCAGCAGCCAAGGCACCGGGGAGCTGTTTTTT. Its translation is CASSQGTGELFF.

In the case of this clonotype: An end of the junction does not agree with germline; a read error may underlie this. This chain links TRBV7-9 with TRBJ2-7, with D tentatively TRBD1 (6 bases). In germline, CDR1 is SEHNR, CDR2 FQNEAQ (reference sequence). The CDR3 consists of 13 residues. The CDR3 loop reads CAGSRDTTYEQYF. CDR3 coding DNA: TGTGCCGGCAGCAGGGACACCACCTACGAGCAGTACTTC.

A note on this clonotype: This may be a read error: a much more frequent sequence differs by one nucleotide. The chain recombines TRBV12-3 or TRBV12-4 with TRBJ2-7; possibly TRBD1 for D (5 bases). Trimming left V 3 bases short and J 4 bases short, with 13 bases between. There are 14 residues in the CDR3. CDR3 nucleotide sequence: TGTGCCAGCAGTTTGGGGCGCAAAGCTTACGAGCAGTACTTC. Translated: CASSLGRKAYEQYF.

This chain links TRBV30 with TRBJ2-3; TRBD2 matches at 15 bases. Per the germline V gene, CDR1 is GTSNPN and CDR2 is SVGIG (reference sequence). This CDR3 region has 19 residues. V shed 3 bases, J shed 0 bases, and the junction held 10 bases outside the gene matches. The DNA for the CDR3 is TGTGCCTGGAGCAGTAGGACTAGCGGGAGGGCCATTAGCACAGATACGCAGTATTTT. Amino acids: CAWSSRTSGRAISTDTQYF.

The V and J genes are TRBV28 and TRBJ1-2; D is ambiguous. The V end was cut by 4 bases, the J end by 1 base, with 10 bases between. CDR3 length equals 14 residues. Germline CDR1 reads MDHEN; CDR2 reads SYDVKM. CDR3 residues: CASSSPGRNYGYTF. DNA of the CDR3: TGTGCCAGCAGTTCCCCCGGCCGTAACTATGGCTACACCTTC.

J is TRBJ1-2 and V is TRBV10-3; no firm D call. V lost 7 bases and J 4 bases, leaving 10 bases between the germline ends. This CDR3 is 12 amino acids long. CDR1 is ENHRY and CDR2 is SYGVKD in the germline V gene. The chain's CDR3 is CAITADSYGYTF. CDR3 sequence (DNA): TGTGCCATCACTGCAGATAGCTATGGCTACACCTTC.

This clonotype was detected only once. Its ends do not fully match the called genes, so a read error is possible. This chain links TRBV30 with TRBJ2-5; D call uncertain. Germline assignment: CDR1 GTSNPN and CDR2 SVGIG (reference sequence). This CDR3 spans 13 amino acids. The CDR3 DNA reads TGTGCCTGGAGTAAAACTCTGCAAGATACCCAGTACTTC. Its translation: CAWSKTLQDTQYF.